The 10 T cell receptor beta chains in this list originate from one sample, sequenced in a study of T-cell memory formation after mild COVID-19. TCRdb recomputed calls from the 5' RACE reads with MiXCR, one row per CDR3 protein. The data show about 400,000 distinct CDR3 sequences, roughly 15% seen once. The sample taken for sequencing was PBMCs or a T cell subset sorted from them (not recorded which). These receptors were taken from a man aged 18-30 years who had mild COVID-19 (a few samples of this study predate the infection). Cell type and time point are not known.

This clonotype was seen more than once but under ten times. V usage is TRBV6-2 or TRBV6-3 and J usage is TRBJ2-3; D is perhaps TRBD2 (6 bases). Trimming removed 5 bases from V and 4 bases from J, with 19 bases in between. The CDR3 is made up of 16 amino acids. Germline V gene lookup returns CDR1 MNHEY and CDR2 SVGEGT. This chain's CDR3 is CASSDLGGAGSDTQYF. DNA of the CDR3: TGTGCCAGCAGTGACCTTGGCGGGGCGGGGTCAGATACGCAGTATTTT.

This clonotype showed up just a few times. Here the CDR3 DNA reads TGTGCCTGGATCCGTTCCCGGGGTCGGACAGATACGCAGTATTTT. Translating gives CAWIRSRGRTDTQYF. The chain couples TRBV30 to TRBJ2-3, with D tentatively TRBD2 (5 bases). The CDR3 length is 15 residues. V was trimmed by 4 bases and J by 3 bases, leaving 17 bases between them. Germline CDR1 GTSNPN, CDR2 SVGIG (reference sequence). Full variable domain (missing parts from reference TRBV30 and TRBJ2-3): SQTIHQWPATLVQPVGSPLSLECTVEGTSNPNLYWYRQAAGRGLQLLFYSVGIGQISSEVPQNLSASRPQDRQFILSSKKLLLSDSGFYLCAWIRSRGRTDTQYFGPGTRLTVL.

This clonotype has ten or more counts. Written as DNA, the CDR3 is TGTGCCAGCCATCTACAGGGCTCCTACAATGAGCAGTTCTTC. Protein product: CASHLQGSYNEQFF. The V and J genes are TRBV12-3 or TRBV12-4 and TRBJ2-1, with a tentative D call TRBD1 (6 bases). This CDR3 is built from 14 residues. V was cut by 8 bases and J by 0 bases, with 11 bases left in between.

This clonotype was observed a few times. The gene calls are TRBV28 and TRBJ2-7; D might be TRBD2 (6 bases). This CDR3 is 15 amino acids long. Per germline, CDR1 MDHEN and CDR2 SYDVKM. Between the trimmed V and J ends, which lost 5 bases and 0 bases, there was a span of 14 bases. Here the CDR3 reads CASSIGGPSSYEQYV. The CDR3 DNA sequence: TGTGCCAGCAGTATCGGGGGTCCGAGCTCCTACGAGCAGTACGTC.

The chain combines TRBV5-1 with TRBJ1-2; the match to TRBD1 covers 9 bases. Germline CDR1 SGHRS, CDR2 YFSETQ. V was pared by 3 bases and J by 2 bases, with 8 bases of the junction left unmatched. This CDR3 region has 16 residues. CDR3 loop: CASSWTGQGQNYGYTF. CDR3 sequence (DNA): TGCGCCAGCAGCTGGACGGGACAGGGTCAGAACTATGGCTACACCTTC.

The rearrangement links TRBV20-1 to TRBJ2-5; weak D call: TRBD2 (6 bases). Germline loops: CDR1 DFQATT, CDR2 SNEGSKA (reference sequence). V was shortened by 4 bases and J by 2 bases, with 11 bases between the two germline ends. This CDR3 is built from 13 residues. In DNA, the CDR3 is TGCAGTGCTATGGCCGGGACTCAAGAGACCCAGTACTTC. Translating gives CSAMAGTQETQYF.

This clonotype was seen a few times. CDR3 sequence: CASSDSGQALASTDTQYF. In nucleotides, the CDR3 is TGTGCCAGCAGTGACTCAGGACAGGCACTAGCTAGCACAGATACGCAGTATTTT. The chain recombines TRBV6-4 with TRBJ2-3, with a weak D call TRBD1 (7 bases). There are 18 residues in the CDR3. Trimming removed 0 bases from V and 0 bases from J, with 16 bases in between. Germline V gene data show CDR1 as MRHNA and CDR2 as SNTAGT.

The chain has TRBV18 and TRBJ1-6; D unresolved. The CDR3 totals 15 residues. CDR1 KGHSH and CDR2 LQKENI come from the germline V gene. Deletions cut 2 bases from V and 4 bases from J, with 9 bases between. The CDR3 protein is CASSPGQEYNSPLHF. The CDR3 DNA is TGTGCCAGCTCACCAGGCCAGGAGTATAATTCACCCCTCCACTTT.

This clonotype has just a few counts. CDR3 DNA: TGTGCCAGCAGGACTAGCGGGGGGGCGACCGGGGAGCTGTTTTTT. This translates into CASRTSGGATGELFF. V is TRBV6-5 and J is TRBJ2-2, with 14 bases matching TRBD2. Germline CDR1 MNHEY, CDR2 SVGAGI. This CDR3 comprises 15 residues. V lost 6 bases, J lost 5 bases, and 2 bases stayed unmatched.

This clonotype was detected only a few times. V and J are TRBV5-1 and TRBJ1-1, with D tentatively TRBD1 (6 bases). Germline V CDR1 and CDR2: SGHRS, YFSETQ. Trimming took 0 bases from V and 1 from J, leaving 13 bases between them. This CDR3 is 16 amino acids long. The CDR3 coding sequence is TGCGCCAGCAGCTTGGGGGACACCACCCGGAACACTGAAGCTTTCTTT. Translation: CASSLGDTTRNTEAFF.